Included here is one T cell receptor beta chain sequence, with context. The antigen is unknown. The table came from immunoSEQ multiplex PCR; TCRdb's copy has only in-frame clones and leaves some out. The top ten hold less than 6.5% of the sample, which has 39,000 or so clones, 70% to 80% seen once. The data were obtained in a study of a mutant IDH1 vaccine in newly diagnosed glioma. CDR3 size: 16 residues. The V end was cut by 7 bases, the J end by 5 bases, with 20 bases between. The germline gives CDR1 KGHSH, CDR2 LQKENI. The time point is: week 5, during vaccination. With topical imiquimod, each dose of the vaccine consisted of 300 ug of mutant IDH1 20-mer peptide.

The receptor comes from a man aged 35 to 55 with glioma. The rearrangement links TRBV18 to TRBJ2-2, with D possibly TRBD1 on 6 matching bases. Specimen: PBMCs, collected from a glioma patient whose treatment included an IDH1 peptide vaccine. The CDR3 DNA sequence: TGTGCCAGCTTACAAATGAGGGGGAGAGCGACCGGGGAGCTGTTTTTT. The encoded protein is CASLQMRGRATGELFF.